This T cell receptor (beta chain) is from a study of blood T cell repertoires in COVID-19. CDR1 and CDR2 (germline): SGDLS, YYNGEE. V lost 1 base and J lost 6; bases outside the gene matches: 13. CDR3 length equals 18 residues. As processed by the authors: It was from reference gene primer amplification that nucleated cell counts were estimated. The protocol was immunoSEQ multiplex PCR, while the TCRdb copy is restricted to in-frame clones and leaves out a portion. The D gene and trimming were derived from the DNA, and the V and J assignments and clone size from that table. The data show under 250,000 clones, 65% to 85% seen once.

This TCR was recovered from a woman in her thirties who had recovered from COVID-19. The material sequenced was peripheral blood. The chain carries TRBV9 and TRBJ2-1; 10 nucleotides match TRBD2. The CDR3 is CASSVRPGLAGAFNEQFF. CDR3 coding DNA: TGTGCCAGCAGCGTACGCCCGGGGCTAGCGGGAGCATTCAATGAGCAGTTCTTC.